One and the same sample provided the 21 T cell receptor beta chains below, sequenced in a study of blood T cell repertoires in COVID-19. Assay used: immunoSEQ multiplex PCR; TCRdb lists only in-frame clones, some missing. The sample lists about 74,000 clones, roughly 70% occurring once. The sequenced material came from peripheral blood. The receptor set was obtained from a man aged 65-85 years with acute or convalescent COVID-19.

V and J are TRBV28 and TRBJ1-6, with D possibly being TRBD1 (5 bases). The germline gives CDR1 MDHEN, CDR2 SYDVKM. The CDR3 totals 15 residues. V gave up 5 bases and J gave up 7 bases, with 15 bases separating them. CDR3 sequence reads: CASSKPQGLNSPLHF. The CDR3 bases are TGTGCCAGCAGTAAGCCCCAGGGCTTAAATTCACCCCTCCACTTT.

V gene TRBV19 combines with J gene TRBJ1-6, with D possibly TRBD1 on 5 matching bases. The ends were cut back, 3 bases at V and 17 bases at J, with 17 bases in the middle. CDR1 is LNHDA and CDR2 is SQIVND in the germline V gene (reference sequence). The CDR3 consists of 13 residues. In DNA form, the CDR3 reads TGTGCCAGTAGTATCGGTGGGGACTCGAGGGTCCACTTT. Its protein product is CASSIGGDSRVHF.

The V gene is TRBV5-1, the J gene TRBJ1-6; a weak D match, TRBD1 (6 bases). The CDR3 runs 16 residues. Germline loops: CDR1 SGHRS, CDR2 YFSETQ. V was trimmed by 4 bases and J by 0 bases, leaving 11 bases between them. CDR3 region: CASSTGQNSYNSPLHF. DNA for the CDR3: TGCGCCAGCAGCACTGGACAGAACTCCTATAATTCACCCCTCCACTTT.

V is TRBV12-3 or TRBV12-4 and J is TRBJ2-7; possible D gene TRBD1, 5 bases. The V end lost 7 bases, the J end lost 5 bases, and 12 bases lay between the germline ends. The CDR3 runs to 12 residues. In DNA, the CDR3 is TGTGCCAGCAAGAAACTGGGGCACGAGCAGTACTTC. This codes for CASKKLGHEQYF.

The genes are TRBV7-2 and TRBJ2-3; D not certain. This CDR3 spans 16 amino acids. In germline, CDR1 is SGHTA, CDR2 FQGNSA. With 1 base removed from V and 0 bases from J, the gap between germline ends came to 11 bases. The chain's CDR3 is CASSLGSVASTDTQYF. CDR3 DNA sequence: TGTGCCAGCAGCTTAGGGAGCGTGGCTAGCACAGATACGCAGTATTTT.

The chain links TRBV19 to TRBJ2-7; 7 nucleotides match TRBD1. The CDR3 is 13 amino acids. CDR1 is LNHDA and CDR2 is SQIVND in the germline V gene (reference sequence). V lost 5 bases to trimming and J lost 3 bases; unmatched junction nucleotides: 4. CDR3 in DNA: TGTGCCAGTAGTCCGACAGGGCACTACGAGCAGTACTTC. This gives the protein CASSPTGHYEQYF.

The chain recombines TRBV28 with TRBJ2-7, with D possibly matching TRBD1 (6 bases). V was shortened by 7 bases and J by 2 bases, with 18 bases between the two germline ends. The CDR3 totals 15 residues. Germline V lookup: CDR1 MDHEN, CDR2 SYDVKM. As DNA, the CDR3 is TGTGCCAGCACTATTTTACAGGGATTGGCCTACGAGCAGTACTTC. This codes for CASTILQGLAYEQYF.

The chain employs TRBV5-5 and TRBJ1-1; a weak D match, TRBD1 (5 bases). CDR3 length: 15 residues. Trimming took 0 bases from V and 7 from J, leaving 16 bases between them. Per germline, CDR1 SGHKS and CDR2 YYEKEE (reference sequence). The CDR3 sequence: CASSLGPLGPDEAFF. DNA of the CDR3: TGTGCCAGCAGCTTGGGCCCCCTGGGGCCGGATGAAGCTTTCTTT. Combining the CDR3 with reference TRBV5-5 and TRBJ1-1 gives the whole variable domain DAGVTQSPTHLIKTRGQQVTLRCSPISGHKSVSWYQQVLGQGPQFIFQYYEKEERGRGNFPDRFSARQFPNYSSELNVNALLLGDSALYLCASSLGPLGPDEAFFGQGTRLTVV.

This clone was seen more than once but under ten times. V gene TRBV27 combines with J gene TRBJ2-1, with 11 bases identical to TRBD2. In germline, CDR1 is MNHEY, CDR2 SMNVEV (reference sequence). The trim removed 8 bases at V and 1 base at J, leaving 7 bases unmatched. This CDR3 is 16 amino acids long. CDR3 amino acids: CASHLAGGGSYNEQFF. The CDR3, as DNA: TGTGCCAGCCACCTAGCGGGAGGCGGGTCCTACAATGAGCAGTTCTTC.

The CDR3: CASSFLGGGPGYEQYF. CDR3 nucleotide sequence: TGTGCCAGCAGCTTTCTGGGGGGAGGGCCTGGATACGAGCAGTACTTC. The chain has TRBV7-9 and TRBJ2-7, with TRBD2 identical over 7 bases. The germline V gene encodes CDR1 SEHNR and CDR2 FQNEAQ (reference sequence). The CDR3 length is 16 residues. The ends lost 3 bases at V and 4 bases at J; junction bases unmatched: 12.

This chain links TRBV9 with TRBJ1-1, with D uncertain. This CDR3 is built from 15 residues. The germline V gene has CDR1 SGDLS and CDR2 YYNGEE. The ends were cut back, 0 bases at V and 5 bases at J, with 14 bases in the middle. The CDR3 DNA follows: TGTGCCAGCAGCGTAGGAAGAGGGTTCGGAACTGAAGCTTTCTTT. Its translation: CASSVGRGFGTEAFF.

This clone was detected once. This chain uses TRBV19 with TRBJ2-5; D perhaps matches TRBD1 (6 bases). In germline, CDR1 is LNHDA, CDR2 SQIVND (reference sequence). This CDR3 comprises 15 residues. Trimming cost V 4 bases and J 1 base, with 13 bases left between them. The CDR3, as DNA: TGTGCCAGTAGTAAGGGGCGGACAGCCCAAGAGACCCAGTACTTC. It is translated as CASSKGRTAQETQYF.

The V gene is TRBV19, the J gene TRBJ2-7; 8 bases match TRBD1. The V segment lost 6 bases and the J segment 3 bases; nucleotides outside the gene matches: 10. The germline gives CDR1 LNHDA, CDR2 SQIVND (reference sequence). This CDR3 region has 15 residues. CDR3 region: CASRIWTGTLYEQYF. CDR3 DNA: TGTGCCAGTAGGATATGGACAGGGACCCTCTACGAGCAGTACTTC.

The V call is TRBV5-4, the J call TRBJ2-3, with D perhaps TRBD2 (5 bases). This CDR3 has 15 amino acids. CDR1 SGHNT and CDR2 YYREEE come from the germline V gene (reference sequence). V was shortened by 4 bases and J by 0 bases, with 12 bases between the two germline ends. The CDR3 bases are TGTGCCAGCAGCCCAAGCGGCTCTAGCACAGATACGCAGTATTTT. Its protein product is CASSPSGSSTDTQYF.

This chain joins TRBV7-2 and TRBJ2-7; 7 bases agree with TRBD2. With V trimmed by 1 base and J by 3 bases, 6 bases remained unmatched. This CDR3 spans 15 amino acids. Germline values: CDR1 SGHTA, CDR2 FQGNSA. CDR3 amino acids: CASSLDGLVIYEQYF. CDR3 coding DNA: TGTGCCAGCAGCTTAGACGGACTAGTGATCTACGAGCAGTACTTC.

The V call is TRBV18, the J call TRBJ1-1; tentative D call: TRBD1 (6 bases). Deletions cut 4 bases from V and 6 bases from J, with 15 bases between. Per the germline V gene, CDR1 is KGHSH and CDR2 is LQKENI. This CDR3 region has 14 residues. The DNA of the CDR3 is TGTGCCAGCTCACTAGAGGACAGTCTCGCTGAAGCTTTCTTT. Protein: CASSLEDSLAEAFF.

This clone was counted many times. This chain links TRBV27 with TRBJ1-6, with TRBD1 matching over 9 bases. The V and J ends lost 5 bases and 14 bases, in that order; junction bases with no gene match: 13. Looked up from germline, CDR1 is MNHEY and CDR2 is SMNVEV (reference sequence). CDR3 length: 15 residues. CDR3 sequence reads: CASSPLDRGPGTLHF. The CDR3 nucleotides are TGTGCCAGCAGTCCCCTGGACAGGGGACCTGGGACCCTCCACTTT.

The chain has TRBV10-2 and TRBJ2-5; D ambiguous. Trimming removed 7 bases from V and 2 bases from J, with 11 bases in between. This CDR3 has 13 residues. Germline V gene lookup returns CDR1 WSHSY and CDR2 SAAADI. In DNA, the CDR3 is TGCGCCAGCACCTCGGAGCAGCAAGAGACCCAGTACTTC. This encodes CASTSEQQETQYF.

This clone occurred a few times. The rearrangement joins TRBV28 to TRBJ2-3; 8 bases are a match to TRBD2. V trimming: 5 bases; J trimming: 1 base; junction bases outside the gene matches: 2. The CDR3 runs 14 residues. The germline gives CDR1 MDHEN, CDR2 SYDVKM. The CDR3 DNA follows: TGTGCCAGCAGTATGGGACTAGGCACAGATACGCAGTATTTT. Translated, it gives CASSMGLGTDTQYF.

The chain recombines TRBV6-1 with TRBJ2-7; TRBD1 aligns across 10 bases. CDR3 length equals 14 residues. V trimming: 5 bases; J trimming: 9 bases; junction bases outside the gene matches: 10. Germline loops: CDR1 MNHNS, CDR2 SASEGT. The CDR3 is CASSFRDRGYGQYF. The CDR3 coding sequence is TGTGCCAGCAGTTTCCGGGACAGGGGCTATGGGCAGTACTTC.

The chain couples TRBV28 to TRBJ1-2, with D tentatively TRBD1 (5 bases). The CDR3 sequence is 14 residues long. V lost 4 bases to trimming and J lost 0 bases, with 9 bases between them. CDR1 MDHEN and CDR2 SYDVKM come from the germline V gene. CDR3 in DNA: TGTGCCAGCAGTTCAGGACAAGCTAACTATGGCTACACCTTC. It codes for CASSSGQANYGYTF.